These T cell receptor beta chains were read from a single sample in a study of T cell repertoires in cytomegalovirus infection. Each CDR3 protein is one row after TCRdb ran MiXCR on the reads. The sample shows 200,000 to 300,000 distinct CDR3 sequences, approximately 14% of them seen only once. Sequencing was carried out using PBMCs. Receptor source: a human donor in good health (CMV status not recorded). Some clones in this sample may be carry-over from other donors' samples. CDR3s include the opening cysteine and the closing phenylalanine or tryptophan. A D gene is named only where the DNA matches it firmly. Part of the rows lack a size; the others show once, few, many or a class for expanded clones.

j_gene,d_gene,v_gene,abundance,CDR3aa,CDR3nt
TRBJ1-1,TRBD1,TRBV28,many,CASSWGQGRLGTEAFF,TGTGCCAGCAGTTGGGGACAGGGGAGATTGGGCACTGAAGCTTTCTTT
TRBJ1-2,.,TRBV5-1,few,CASSSGQHGYTF,TGCGCCAGCAGCTCGGGGCAGCATGGCTACACCTTC
TRBJ2-7,.,TRBV29-1,few,CSARPGGSEQYF,TGCAGCGCCCGACCGGGTGGCTCCGAGCAGTACTTC
TRBJ2-3,TRBD1,TRBV19,many,CASSIGMPFLPPPGQGYPDTQYF,TGTGCCAGTAGTATCGGTATGCCTTTTCTCCCGCCCCCGGGACAGGGATACCCAGATACGCAGTATTTT
TRBJ1-5,.,TRBV19,many,CASSIGSGRQPQHF,TGTGCCAGTAGTATCGGCAGCGGGAGACAGCCCCAGCATTTT
TRBJ2-3,.,TRBV4-1,few,CASSQDWAKTDTQYF,TGCGCCAGCAGCCAAGATTGGGCGAAGACAGATACGCAGTATTTT
TRBJ2-1,TRBD2,TRBV20-1,few,CSAREAGSGVFYNEQFF,TGCAGTGCTAGAGAGGCGGGGAGCGGGGTGTTCTACAATGAGCAGTTCTTC
TRBJ2-6,.,TRBV4-3,few,CASSPTGGDGANVLTF,TGCGCCAGCAGCCCCACCGGCGGAGATGGGGCCAACGTCCTGACTTTC
TRBJ1-5,TRBD1,TRBV7-9,many,CASSLGQGAPGDQPQHF,TGTGCCAGCAGCTTAGGGCAGGGGGCGCCAGGTGATCAGCCCCAGCATTTT
TRBJ2-7,TRBD2,TRBV20-1,.,CSAIAGAIEQYF,TGCAGTGCTATAGCGGGGGCTATAGAGCAGTACTTC
TRBJ2-2,.,TRBV2,many,CASYSGGTNTGELFF,TGTGCCTCCTATAGTGGGGGAACAAACACCGGGGAGCTGTTTTTT
TRBJ2-3,TRBD2,TRBV20-1,.,CSGGLVVADTQYF,TGCAGTGGGGGACTAGTCGTAGCAGATACGCAGTATTTT
TRBJ1-5,TRBD1,TRBV7-3,many,CASATSTGVVQPQHF,TGTGCCAGCGCCACCTCGACAGGGGTAGTACAGCCCCAGCATTTT
TRBJ1-5,.,TRBV7-9,many,CASSFGSSNQPQHF,TGTGCCAGCAGCTTTGGGTCTAGCAATCAGCCCCAGCATTTT
TRBJ2-3,.,TRBV13,many,CASSVQGNTDTQYF,TGTGCCAGCAGCGTACAGGGCAACACAGATACGCAGTATTTT
TRBJ1-4,.,TRBV20-1,few,CSARETGTSGKLFF,TGCAGTGCTAGAGAGACCGGGACAAGTGGAAAACTGTTTTTT
TRBJ2-7,.,TRBV28,many,CASSRFEQYF,TGTGCCAGCAGTCGCTTTGAGCAGTACTTC
TRBJ1-1,.,TRBV24-1,few,CATSPTFDEAFF,TGTGCCACCAGTCCTACCTTCGACGAAGCTTTCTTT
TRBJ1-5,.,TRBV15,.,CATSDRAGVSNQPQHF,TGTGCCACCAGCGATCGTGCAGGGGTTAGCAATCAGCCCCAGCATTTT
TRBJ2-5,TRBD2,TRBV29-1,many,CSVEDPASGGETQYF,TGCAGCGTTGAAGATCCTGCTAGCGGGGGAGAGACCCAGTACTTC
TRBJ1-2,.,TRBV7-9,many,CASSNGQSYGYTF,TGTGCCAGCAGCAATGGACAGTCCTATGGCTACACCTTC
TRBJ1-5,.,TRBV7-2,many,CASSEPGLQPQHF,TGTGCCAGCAGCGAACCCGGGCTTCAGCCCCAGCATTTT
TRBJ2-1,TRBD1,TRBV5-5,few,CASSLTGQGINEQFF,TGTGCCAGCAGCTTAACAGGACAGGGGATCAATGAGCAGTTCTTC
TRBJ2-7,.,TRBV25-1,many,CASSPYSGAAYEQYF,TGTGCCAGCAGTCCCTATTCGGGAGCAGCATACGAGCAGTACTTC
TRBJ1-4,TRBD1,TRBV7-3,many,CASSTYRGLWEKLFF,TGTGCCAGCAGCACTTACAGGGGGCTTTGGGAAAAACTGTTTTTT
TRBJ1-2,.,TRBV12-3/TRBV12-4,few,CASSPGGVLSGYTF,TGTGCCAGCAGTCCGGGGGGGGTCCTTTCGGGCTACACCTTC
TRBJ1-3,.,TRBV2,few,CASVANTGYRNTIYF,TGTGCCAGCGTAGCGAACACAGGTTATCGAAACACCATATATTTT
TRBJ2-1,.,TRBV20-1,.,CSARRGSNNEQFF,TGCAGTGCTAGACGCGGCTCGAACAATGAGCAGTTCTTC
TRBJ2-1,TRBD1,TRBV29-1,.,CSVVTGRSYNEQFF,TGCAGCGTTGTGACAGGGCGGTCCTACAATGAGCAGTTCTTC
TRBJ2-7,TRBD1,TRBV7-6,many,CASRDTGGGDEQYF,TGTGCCAGCAGAGATACAGGGGGCGGCGACGAGCAGTACTTC
TRBJ2-1,.,TRBV7-3,many,CASSLSVGPGLDEQFF,TGTGCCAGCAGCTTAAGTGTGGGCCCCGGATTAGATGAGCAGTTCTTC
TRBJ2-1,.,TRBV19,few,CASSTYNEQFF,TGTGCCAGTAGTACCTACAATGAGCAGTTCTTC
TRBJ2-5,TRBD1,TRBV12-3/TRBV12-4,many,CASSLSNGTVGSRETQYF,TGTGCCAGCAGCTTATCCAATGGGACAGTGGGCAGTAGGGAGACCCAGTACTTC
TRBJ2-2,.,TRBV12-3/TRBV12-4,many,CASSFGGGALYTGELFF,TGTGCCAGCAGTTTCGGGGGAGGCGCTCTCTACACCGGGGAGCTGTTTTTT
TRBJ1-1,.,TRBV7-2,many,CASSLAQERNTEAFF,TGTGCCAGCAGCTTAGCACAGGAGAGGAACACTGAAGCTTTCTTT